Shown below are 17 T cell receptor beta chains from a single sample sequenced in a study of blood T cells in healthy people across ages. PCR was performed a second time for about 7 to 11 cycles using a sample-barcoded 5' primer and a J-beta primer mix. One entry per CDR3 protein results from TCRdb running MiXCR on the 5' RACE reads. The sample carries about 640,000 distinct CDR3 sequences, under 65% recorded once. Sequencing input: blood. The receptors were gathered from a man aged 60 to 69 in good health.

J is TRBJ2-4 and V is TRBV7-9; 11 bases map to TRBD2. Unmatched junction bases numbered 10, after V lost 6 bases and J lost 0 bases. CDR1 SEHNR and CDR2 FQNEAQ come from the germline V gene (reference sequence). The CDR3 totals 18 residues. The CDR3 region has the DNA TGTGCCAGCAGTCTTTTGGCTAGCGGGGGGTTAGCCAAAAACATTCAGTACTTC. It yields the protein CASSLLASGGLAKNIQYF.

The V gene is TRBV19, the J gene TRBJ1-2; no firm D call. This CDR3 is 13 amino acids long. Germline CDR1 and CDR2: LNHDA and SQIVND (reference sequence). Deletions cut 6 bases from V and 6 bases from J, with 14 bases between. CDR3 nucleotide sequence: TGTGCCAGTAGCCTTCGTGGCCTAGATGGCTACACCTTC. It encodes CASSLRGLDGYTF.

This clonotype was recorded a few times. The chain links TRBV6-1 to TRBJ2-1; D is undetermined. CDR1 is MNHNS, CDR2 SASEGT, per germline. The CDR3 runs 17 residues. Trimming cost V 2 bases and J 0 bases, with 14 bases left between them. The CDR3 nucleotides are TGTGCCAGCAGTGAACACTATAAGTCCAGCTCCTACAATGAGCAGTTCTTC. Translated, it gives CASSEHYKSSSYNEQFF.

In this sample, this clonotype turned up many times. V usage is TRBV27 and J usage is TRBJ2-5; D is unclear. Germline V gene data show CDR1 as MNHEY and CDR2 as SMNVEV (reference sequence). This CDR3 is built from 14 residues. V dropped 4 bases and J dropped 0 bases, with 9 bases sitting between them. The CDR3 DNA is TGTGCCAGCAGTTCCCTGGACCACCAAGAGACCCAGTACTTC. Translated: CASSSLDHQETQYF.

This chain connects TRBV15 to TRBJ2-5; either TRBD1 or TRBD2 may fit D (5 bases each). The J call may be in error: the DNA end matches TRBJ2-7 better. The CDR3 is 13 residues long. Germline values: CDR1 LNHNV, CDR2 YYDKDF (reference sequence). The CDR3 is CATSRDGGYEQYF. The CDR3 region has the DNA TGTGCCACCAGCAGAGATGGGGGCTACGAGCAGTACTTC.

V and J are TRBV28 and TRBJ1-5; 9 bases line up with TRBD1. Germline values: CDR1 MDHEN, CDR2 SYDVKM. The V gene end was trimmed by 6 bases and the J gene end by 0 bases; junction bases not matched to a gene: 3. This CDR3 contains 15 residues. The CDR3 loop reads CASSRTGVSNQPQHF. The CDR3 region has the DNA TGTGCCAGCAGCCGGACAGGGGTTAGCAATCAGCCCCAGCATTTT.

The chain carries TRBV27 and TRBJ2-7; TRBD1 matches at 7 bases. The length of the CDR3 is 13 residues. The V segment lost 6 bases and the J segment 5 bases; nucleotides outside the gene matches: 7. Germline CDR1 and CDR2: MNHEY and SMNVEV (reference sequence). The CDR3, as DNA: TGTGCCAGCAGCCCACAGGGGCCGCACGAGCAGTACTTC. Translating it yields CASSPQGPHEQYF.

This chain joins TRBV5-1 and TRBJ2-1; TRBD2 agrees at 11 bases. The germline V gene encodes CDR1 SGHRS and CDR2 YFSETQ. There are 17 residues in the CDR3. Trimming cost V 0 bases and J 3 bases; bases outside gene matches: 5. CDR3 residues: CASSLDLGTSGYNEQFF. In nucleotides, the CDR3 is TGCGCCAGCAGCTTGGATCTAGGGACTAGCGGCTACAATGAGCAGTTCTTC.

The genes are TRBV15 and TRBJ1-4, with D possibly matching TRBD1 (5 bases). Per the germline V gene, CDR1 is LNHNV and CDR2 is YYDKDF (reference sequence). V lost 3 bases, J lost 8 bases, and 10 bases lay in between. The CDR3 spans 13 residues. The chain's CDR3 is CATSSVDSEKLFF. The DNA of the CDR3 is TGTGCCACCAGCAGTGTTGACAGCGAAAAACTGTTTTTT.

This rearrangement joins TRBV7-7 to TRBJ2-3; D possibly matches TRBD1 or TRBD2 (5 bases each). Between the trimmed V and J ends, which lost 3 bases and 6 bases, there was a span of 13 bases. The germline V gene encodes CDR1 SSHAT and CDR2 FNYEAQ (reference sequence). The CDR3 is made up of 14 amino acids. DNA of the CDR3: TGTGCCAGCAGCTTCGGGACCGACTGGGATACGCAGTATTTT. It codes for CASSFGTDWDTQYF.

The chain recombines TRBV29-1 with TRBJ1-1; D is ambiguous. CDR1 is SQVTM, CDR2 ANQGSEA, per germline. The V and J ends lost 2 bases and 1 base respectively, with 8 bases between them. The CDR3 has 13 amino acids. The chain's CDR3 is CSVEMSANTEAFF. The CDR3 coding sequence is TGCAGCGTTGAAATGAGTGCGAACACTGAAGCTTTCTTT.

In this sample, this clonotype turned up a few times. This CDR3 reads CASSSTGGRNQPQHF. Written as DNA, the CDR3 is TGTGCCAGCAGTTCGACAGGGGGGCGCAATCAGCCCCAGCATTTT. J is TRBJ1-5 and V is TRBV6-2 or TRBV6-3; 9 positions agree with TRBD1. The CDR3 has 15 amino acids. J lost 2 bases, V lost 4 bases, and 3 bases had no gene match. In germline, CDR1 is MNHEY, CDR2 SVGEGT.

The chain employs TRBV9 and TRBJ2-2; no reliable D call. Trimming cost V 0 bases and J 3 bases, with 12 bases left between them. Germline V lookup: CDR1 SGDLS, CDR2 YYNGEE. This CDR3 region has 16 residues. The CDR3, as DNA: TGTGCCAGCAGCGTAGGCCATCAGCGTTACACCGGGGAGCTGTTTTTT. Translated, it gives CASSVGHQRYTGELFF.

The chain uses TRBV10-1 and TRBJ2-7; D is possibly TRBD1 (5 bases). This CDR3 is built from 11 residues. The ends were cut back, 4 bases at V and 7 bases at J, with 8 bases in the middle. Per the germline V gene, CDR1 is WNHNN and CDR2 is SYGVQD (reference sequence). DNA of the CDR3: TGCGCCAGCAGTGGGGGCGGAGAGCAGTACTTC. It codes for CASSGGGEQYF.

The rearrangement joins TRBV28 to TRBJ1-6, with D maybe TRBD1 (5 bases). Trimming took 5 bases from V and 16 from J, leaving 15 bases between them. Germline assignment: CDR1 MDHEN and CDR2 SYDVKM. The length of the CDR3 is 12 residues. CDR3 protein: CASSGTGRILHF. The CDR3 nucleotides read TGTGCCAGCAGTGGGACGGGACGGATTCTCCACTTT.

The chain combines TRBV6-5 with TRBJ2-7; TRBD2 aligns across 12 bases. CDR1 is MNHEY and CDR2 is SVGAGI in the germline V gene. The CDR3 is 15 residues long. V gave up 2 bases and J gave up 7 bases; unmatched junction bases: 6. Here the CDR3 DNA reads TGTGCCAGCAGTTACGCGACTAGCGGGGGCTCTGAGCAGTACTTC. It is translated as CASSYATSGGSEQYF.

This sequence joins TRBV10-3 and TRBJ2-5; 9 bases align to TRBD1. The CDR3 length is 14 residues. V lost 2 bases to trimming and J lost 4 bases; unmatched junction nucleotides: 2. Per the germline V gene, CDR1 is ENHRY and CDR2 is SYGVKD. The CDR3 reads CAISERQGGETQYF. CDR3 sequence (DNA): TGTGCCATCAGTGAGAGACAGGGGGGAGAGACCCAGTACTTC.